This T cell receptor (beta chain) comes out of a study of CD8+CD57+ T cells in acquired aplastic anemia. Both TCR beta VDJ combination and CDR3 sequence profiling were carried out. Genomic DNA was the template for this profiling. TCRdb processed the reads anew with MiXCR; each CDR3 protein has one entry. The profile shows approximately 220,000 distinct CDR3 sequences, around 43% of them singletons. The ends were cut back, 9 bases at V and 0 bases at J, with 8 bases in the middle. Germline lookup yields CDR1 KGHDR and CDR2 SFDVKD. The CDR3 totals 13 residues. As to this clonotype: Its antigen remains unidentified.

Before being chosen for sequencing, patients had shown CD8+CD57+ cell expansion by flow cytometry. Among the patients, none had received any therapy at the time of blood sampling. Study-wide findings and caveats: A set of some 28 CD8+ CDR3 sequences was shared between patients and controls, and these sequences appeared highly expressed in patients.

This clonotype was sampled from a human donor with aplastic anemia. This chain uses TRBV24-1 with TRBJ1-5; unclear D gene. Sequencing was carried out using sorted CD4+, CD8+, or CD8+CD57+ T cells (not recorded which) from PBMCs. The CDR3 nucleotides read TGTGCCACCCAAGTGGCTAGCAATCAGCCCCAGCATTTT. This sequence encodes CATQVASNQPQHF.